The 2 T cell receptor beta chains given below trace back to one sample, sequenced in a study of CD4 T cells in relation to SARS-CoV-2 and coronaviruses. The data were produced by immunoSEQ multiplex PCR, yet TCRdb's version contains in-frame clones alone and is incomplete. This sample has tens of thousands of clones, with around 80% found just once. No antigen has been identified for these receptors. CD4+ T cells from unexposed donors were obtained before the COVID-19 pandemic (2011-2018). CD4+ T cells were isolated from the cells after about 11 days of culture. The sample was CD4+ T cells from PBMCs, cultured in vitro. All receptors come from a human donor in good health.

This sequence joins TRBV7-2 and TRBJ1-5; D call uncertain. This CDR3 comprises 13 residues. Germline V gene data show CDR1 as SGHTA and CDR2 as FQGNSA. V was shortened by 5 bases and J by 6 bases, with 11 bases between the two germline ends. The CDR3, as DNA: TGTGCCAGCAGCCTAGATTCTATTCAGCCCCAGCATTTT. It codes for CASSLDSIQPQHF.

The chain recombines TRBV11-2 with TRBJ2-5, with D possibly TRBD2 on 6 matching bases. Trimming took off 5 bases at V and 5 bases at J, with 12 bases between the two ends. Germline V gene sequence: CDR1 SGHAT, CDR2 FQNNGV. The CDR3 runs 13 residues. The CDR3 coding sequence is TGTGCCAGCAGCGACGCGGGGAGGGAGACCCAGTACTTC. It codes for CASSDAGRETQYF.